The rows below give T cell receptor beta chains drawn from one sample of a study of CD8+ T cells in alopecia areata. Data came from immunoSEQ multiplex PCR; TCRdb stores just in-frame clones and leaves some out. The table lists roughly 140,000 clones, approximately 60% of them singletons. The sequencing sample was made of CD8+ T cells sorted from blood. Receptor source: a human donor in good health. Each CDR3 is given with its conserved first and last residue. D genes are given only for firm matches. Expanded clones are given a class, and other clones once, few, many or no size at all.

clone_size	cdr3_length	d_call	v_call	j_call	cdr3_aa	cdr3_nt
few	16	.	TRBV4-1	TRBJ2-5	CASSPGTSPWGETQYF	TGCGCCAGCAGCCCCGGGACAAGTCCTTGGGGAGAGACCCAGTACTTC
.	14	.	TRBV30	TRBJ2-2	CAWSESLNTGELFF	TGTGCCTGGAGTGAAAGCCTTAACACCGGGGAGCTGTTTTTT
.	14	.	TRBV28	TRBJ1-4	CASSLEEVDEKLFF	TGTGCCAGCAGTCTGGAGGAAGTCGATGAAAAACTGTTTTTT
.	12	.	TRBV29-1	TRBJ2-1	CSVPDSAVSTIF	TGCAGCGTTCCTGACAGCGCCGTCTCAACCATCTTC
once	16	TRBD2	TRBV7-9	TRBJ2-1	CASIPSSGSSYNEQFF	TGTGCCAGCATCCCATCGAGCGGGAGCTCCTACAATGAGCAGTTCTTC
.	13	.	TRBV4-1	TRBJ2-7	CASSQVPYYEQYF	TGCGCCAGCAGCCAAGTCCCATATTACGAGCAGTACTTC
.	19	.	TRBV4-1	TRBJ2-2	CASSQTPGPRVDYTGELFF	TGCGCCAGCAGCCAAACTCCGGGACCCCGAGTTGATTACACCGGGGAGCTGTTTTTT
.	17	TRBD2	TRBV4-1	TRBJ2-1	CASSQFSGSGKYNEQFF	TGCGCCAGCAGCCAATTTTCGGGGAGCGGGAAATACAATGAGCAGTTCTTC
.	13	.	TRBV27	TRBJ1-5	CASSSGRSRPQHF	TGTGCCAGCAGCTCGGGACGTTCGCGGCCCCAGCATTTT
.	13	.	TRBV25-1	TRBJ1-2	CASSEGIGYGYTF	TGTGCCAGCAGTGAGGGGATCGGCTATGGCTACACCTTC
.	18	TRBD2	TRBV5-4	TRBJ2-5	CASSASSGSLLQGETQYF	TGTGCCAGCAGCGCGTCTAGCGGGAGCCTCCTCCAGGGAGAGACCCAGTACTTC
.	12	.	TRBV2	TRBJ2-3	CATQVWTDTQYF	TGTGCCACACAGGTTTGGACAGATACGCAGTATTTT
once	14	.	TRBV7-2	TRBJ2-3	CASSLLGRTDTQYF	TGTGCCAGCAGCTTATTGGGTCGCACAGATACGCAGTATTTT
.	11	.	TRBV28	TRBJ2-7	CASSFRDEQYF	TGTGCCAGCAGTTTCCGGGACGAGCAGTACTTC
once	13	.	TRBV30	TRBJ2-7	CAWRGRGEYEQYF	TGTGCCTGGAGAGGGAGGGGGGAATACGAGCAGTACTTC
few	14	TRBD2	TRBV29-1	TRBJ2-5	CSVELTSGQETQYF	TGCAGCGTTGAACTAACTAGCGGACAAGAGACCCAGTACTTC
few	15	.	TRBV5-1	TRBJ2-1	CASSLVQVARSEQFF	TGCGCCAGCAGCTTGGTCCAGGTGGCCAGGAGTGAGCAGTTCTTC
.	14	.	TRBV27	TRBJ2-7	CASKKKPWVYEQYF	TGTGCCAGCAAAAAAAAGCCGTGGGTCTACGAGCAGTACTTC
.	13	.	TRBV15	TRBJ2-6	CATAVAGANVLTF	TGTGCCACAGCGGTAGCTGGGGCCAACGTCCTGACTTTC
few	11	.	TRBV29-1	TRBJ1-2	CSVDENYGYTF	TGCAGCGTTGACGAGAACTATGGCTACACCTTC
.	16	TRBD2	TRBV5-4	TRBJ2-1	CASSFLKIAGNDEQFF	TGTGCCAGCAGCTTTTTGAAAATAGCGGGAAATGACGAGCAGTTCTTC
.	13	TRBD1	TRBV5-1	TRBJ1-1	CASSLTGETEAFF	TGCGCCAGCAGCTTAACAGGGGAAACCGAAGCTTTCTTT
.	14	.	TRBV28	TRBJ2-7	CASLGGPSSYEQYF	TGTGCCAGCCTGGGGGGACCCAGCTCCTACGAGCAGTACTTC
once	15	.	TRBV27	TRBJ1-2	CASSLSTGANYGYTF	TGTGCCAGCAGTTTATCGACAGGAGCTAACTATGGCTACACCTTC
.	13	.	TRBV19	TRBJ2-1	CASSTSTLNEQFF	TGTGCCAGTAGTACCAGCACACTCAATGAGCAGTTCTTC
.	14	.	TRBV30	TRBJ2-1	CAWSGLWGPNEQFF	TGTGCCTGGAGTGGGTTGTGGGGCCCCAATGAGCAGTTCTTC
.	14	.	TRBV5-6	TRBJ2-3	CASSLASPTDTQYF	TGTGCCAGCAGCTTGGCTAGTCCCACAGATACGCAGTATTTT
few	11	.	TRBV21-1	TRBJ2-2	CASSRTGELFF	TGTGCCAGCAGTAGGACCGGGGAGCTGTTTTTT
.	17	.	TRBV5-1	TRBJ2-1	CASSLVGGPSSYNEQFF	TGCGCCAGCAGCTTGGTAGGAGGGCCTTCGTCCTACAATGAGCAGTTCTTC
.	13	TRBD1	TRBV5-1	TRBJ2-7	CASSLWDSYEQYF	TGCGCCAGCAGCCTTTGGGACAGCTACGAGCAGTACTTC
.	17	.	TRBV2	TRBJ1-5	CASSEAWGPDVNQPQHF	TGTGCCAGCAGTGAAGCCTGGGGGCCAGACGTTAATCAGCCCCAGCATTTT
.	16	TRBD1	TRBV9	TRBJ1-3	CASSVGGTGAGNTIYF	TGTGCCAGCAGCGTAGGAGGGACAGGGGCCGGAAACACCATATATTTT
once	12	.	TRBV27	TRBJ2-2	CASGYLTGELFF	TGTGCCAGCGGCTACCTAACCGGGGAGCTGTTTTTT